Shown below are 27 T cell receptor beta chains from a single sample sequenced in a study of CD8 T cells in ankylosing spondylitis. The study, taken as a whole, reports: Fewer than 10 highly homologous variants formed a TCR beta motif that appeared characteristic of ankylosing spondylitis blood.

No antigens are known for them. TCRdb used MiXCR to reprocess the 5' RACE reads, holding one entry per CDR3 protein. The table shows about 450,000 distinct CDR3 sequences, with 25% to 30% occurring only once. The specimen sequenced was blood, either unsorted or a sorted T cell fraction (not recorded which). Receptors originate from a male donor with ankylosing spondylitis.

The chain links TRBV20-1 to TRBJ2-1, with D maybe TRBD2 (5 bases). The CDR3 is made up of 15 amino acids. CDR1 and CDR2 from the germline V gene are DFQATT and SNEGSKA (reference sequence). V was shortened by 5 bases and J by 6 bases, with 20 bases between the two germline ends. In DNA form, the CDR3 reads TGCAGTGCTCGAGGACTTTTCCAGTTGTTCAATGAGCAGTTCTTC. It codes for CSARGLFQLFNEQFF.

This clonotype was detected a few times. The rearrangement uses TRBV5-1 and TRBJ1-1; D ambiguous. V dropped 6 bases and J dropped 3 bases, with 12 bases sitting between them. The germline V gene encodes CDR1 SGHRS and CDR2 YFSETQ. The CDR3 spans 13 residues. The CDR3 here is CASKELGDTEAFF. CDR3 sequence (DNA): TGCGCCAGCAAGGAGCTCGGGGACACTGAAGCTTTCTTT.

DNA for the CDR3: TGTGCCAGCAGCTTAATAGGGGTCGGAGACAATGAGCAGTTCTTC. This encodes CASSLIGVGDNEQFF. The chain links TRBV7-2 to TRBJ2-1; possibly TRBD1 for D (5 bases). CDR3 length: 15 amino acids. Per germline, CDR1 SGHTA and CDR2 FQGNSA. The ends were cut back, 2 bases at V and 5 bases at J, with 13 bases in the middle.

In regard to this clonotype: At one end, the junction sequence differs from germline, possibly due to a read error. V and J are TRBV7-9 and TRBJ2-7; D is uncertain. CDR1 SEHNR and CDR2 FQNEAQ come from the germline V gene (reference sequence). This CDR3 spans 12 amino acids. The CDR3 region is CASSLVGGEQHF. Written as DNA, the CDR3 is TGTGCCAGCAGCTTAGTGGGCGGCGAGCAGCACTTC.

CDR3 amino acids: CASSQDGVSETQYF. In nucleotides, the CDR3 is TGCGCCAGCAGCCAAGACGGCGTGAGTGAGACCCAGTACTTC. The rearrangement uses TRBV4-1 and TRBJ2-5; D gene uncertain. The V and J ends lost 0 bases and 5 bases respectively, with 10 bases between them. The germline V gene encodes CDR1 MGHRA and CDR2 YSYEKL. This CDR3 has 14 amino acids.

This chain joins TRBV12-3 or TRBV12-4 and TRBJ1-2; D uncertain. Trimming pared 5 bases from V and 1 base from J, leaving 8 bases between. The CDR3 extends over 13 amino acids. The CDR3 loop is CASSPTLNYGYTF. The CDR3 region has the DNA TGTGCCAGCAGTCCGACTCTTAACTATGGCTACACCTTC.

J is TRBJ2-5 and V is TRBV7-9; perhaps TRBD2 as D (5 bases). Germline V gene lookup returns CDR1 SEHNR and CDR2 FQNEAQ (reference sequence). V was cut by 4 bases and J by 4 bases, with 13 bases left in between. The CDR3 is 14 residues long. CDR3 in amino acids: CASSYRIGRETQYF. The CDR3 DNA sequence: TGTGCCAGCAGCTATCGAATAGGGAGAGAGACCCAGTACTTC.

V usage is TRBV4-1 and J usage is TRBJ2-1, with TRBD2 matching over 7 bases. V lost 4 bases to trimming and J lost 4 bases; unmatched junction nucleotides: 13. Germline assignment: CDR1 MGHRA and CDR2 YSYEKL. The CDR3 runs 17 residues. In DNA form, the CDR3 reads TGCGCCAGCAGCCCCGAAATCGGGACTAATCTTTACAATGAGCAGTTCTTC. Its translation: CASSPEIGTNLYNEQFF.

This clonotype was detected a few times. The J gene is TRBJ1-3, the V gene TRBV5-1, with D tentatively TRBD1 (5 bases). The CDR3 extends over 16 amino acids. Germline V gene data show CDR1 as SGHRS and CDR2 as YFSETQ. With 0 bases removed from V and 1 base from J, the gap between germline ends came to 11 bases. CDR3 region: CASSLEGPTSGNTIYF. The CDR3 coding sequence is TGCGCCAGCAGCTTGGAGGGACCGACATCTGGAAACACCATATATTTT. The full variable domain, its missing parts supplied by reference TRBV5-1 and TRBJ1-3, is KAGVTQTPRYLIKTRGQQVTLSCSPISGHRSVSWYQQTPGQGLQFLFEYFSETQRNKGNFPGRFSGRQFSNSRSEMNVSTLELGDSALYLCASSLEGPTSGNTIYFGEGSWLTVV.

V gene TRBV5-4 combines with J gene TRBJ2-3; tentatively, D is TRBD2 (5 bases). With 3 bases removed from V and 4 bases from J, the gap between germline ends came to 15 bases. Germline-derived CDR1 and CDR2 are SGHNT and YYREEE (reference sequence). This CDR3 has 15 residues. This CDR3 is CASSSGSRDADTQYF. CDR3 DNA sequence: TGTGCCAGCAGCTCCGGCTCCCGGGATGCAGATACGCAGTATTTT.

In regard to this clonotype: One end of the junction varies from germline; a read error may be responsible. The CDR3 DNA reads TGTGCCAGCAGTTTGGGCGTAGGGGTGAGCTACACCTTC. This sequence encodes CASSLGVGVSYTF. The chain is built from TRBV5-6 and TRBJ1-2, with D possibly matching TRBD1 (5 bases). The CDR3 length is 13 residues. Germline-derived CDR1 and CDR2 are SGHDT and YYEEEE.

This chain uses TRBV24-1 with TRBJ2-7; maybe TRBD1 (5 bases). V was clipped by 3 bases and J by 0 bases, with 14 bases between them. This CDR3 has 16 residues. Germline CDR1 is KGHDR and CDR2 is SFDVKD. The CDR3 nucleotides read TGTGCCACCAGTGATCCAGGAAGGGGAAGCTCCTACGAGCAGTACTTC. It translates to CATSDPGRGSSYEQYF.

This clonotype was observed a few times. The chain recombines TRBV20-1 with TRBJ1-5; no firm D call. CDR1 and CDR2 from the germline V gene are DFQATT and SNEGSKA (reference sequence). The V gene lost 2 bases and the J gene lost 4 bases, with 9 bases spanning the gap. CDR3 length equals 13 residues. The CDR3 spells CSARWELNQPQHF. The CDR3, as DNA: TGCAGTGCTAGATGGGAGCTAAATCAGCCCCAGCATTTT.

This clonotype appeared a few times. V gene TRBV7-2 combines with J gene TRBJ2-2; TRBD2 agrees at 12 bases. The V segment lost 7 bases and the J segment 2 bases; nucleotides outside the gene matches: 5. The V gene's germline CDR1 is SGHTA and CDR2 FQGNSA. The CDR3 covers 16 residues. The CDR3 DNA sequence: TGTGCCAGCAAACGAGGACTAGCGGGAAACACCGGGGAGCTGTTTTTT. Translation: CASKRGLAGNTGELFF.

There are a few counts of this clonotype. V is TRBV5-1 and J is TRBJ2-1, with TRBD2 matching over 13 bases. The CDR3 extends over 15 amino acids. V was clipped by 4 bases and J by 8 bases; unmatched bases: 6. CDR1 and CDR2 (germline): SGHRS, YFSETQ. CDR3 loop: CASSRGLAGRDEQFF. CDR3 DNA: TGCGCCAGCAGCCGGGGACTAGCGGGAAGAGATGAGCAGTTCTTC.

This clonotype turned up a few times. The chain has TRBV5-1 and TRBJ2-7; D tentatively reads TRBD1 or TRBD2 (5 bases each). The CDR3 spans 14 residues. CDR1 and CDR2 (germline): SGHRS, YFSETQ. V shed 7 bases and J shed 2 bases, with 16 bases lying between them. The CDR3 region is CASSPGTATYEQYF. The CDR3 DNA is TGCGCCAGCTCCCCCGGGACCGCGACCTACGAGCAGTACTTC.

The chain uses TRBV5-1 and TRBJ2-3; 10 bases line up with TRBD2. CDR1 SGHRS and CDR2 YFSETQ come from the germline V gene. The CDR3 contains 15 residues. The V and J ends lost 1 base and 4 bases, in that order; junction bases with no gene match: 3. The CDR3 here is CASSLRGTSADTQYF. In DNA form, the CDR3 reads TGCGCCAGCAGCTTGAGGGGGACTAGCGCAGATACGCAGTATTTT.

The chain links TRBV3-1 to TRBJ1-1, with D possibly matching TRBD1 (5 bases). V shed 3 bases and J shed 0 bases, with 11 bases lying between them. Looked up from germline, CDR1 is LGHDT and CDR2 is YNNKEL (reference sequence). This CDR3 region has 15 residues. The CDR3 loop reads CASSHGGTMNTEAFF. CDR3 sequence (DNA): TGTGCCAGCAGCCATGGGGGGACGATGAACACTGAAGCTTTCTTT.

The CDR3 loop is CASSLRIRSDYNSPLHF. The DNA for the CDR3 is TGTGCCAGCAGCTTACGGATCAGGTCCGACTATAATTCACCCCTCCACTTT. The chain uses TRBV11-2 and TRBJ1-6; D gene unclear. Trimming removed 2 bases from V and 3 bases from J, with 14 bases in between. Germline V gene data show CDR1 as SGHAT and CDR2 as FQNNGV. The CDR3 runs 17 residues.

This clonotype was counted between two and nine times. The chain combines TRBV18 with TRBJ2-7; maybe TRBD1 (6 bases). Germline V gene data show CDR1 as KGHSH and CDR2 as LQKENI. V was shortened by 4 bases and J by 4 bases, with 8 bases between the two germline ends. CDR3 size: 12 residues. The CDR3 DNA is TGTGCCAGCTCACAGGGACAATACGAGCAGTACTTC. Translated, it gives CASSQGQYEQYF.

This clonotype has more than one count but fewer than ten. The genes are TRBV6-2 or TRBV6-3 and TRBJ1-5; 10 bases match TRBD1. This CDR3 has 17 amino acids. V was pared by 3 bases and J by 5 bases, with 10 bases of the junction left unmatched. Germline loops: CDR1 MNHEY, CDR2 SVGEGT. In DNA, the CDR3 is TGTGCCAGCAGTTATCACCCCGGACAGGGGGTGTATCAGCCCCAGCATTTT. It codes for CASSYHPGQGVYQPQHF.

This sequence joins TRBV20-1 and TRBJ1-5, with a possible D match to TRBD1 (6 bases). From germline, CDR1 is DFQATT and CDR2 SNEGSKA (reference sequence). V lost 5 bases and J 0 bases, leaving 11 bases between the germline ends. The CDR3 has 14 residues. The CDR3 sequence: CSASDSHSNQPQHF. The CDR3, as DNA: TGCAGTGCTTCGGACAGCCATAGCAATCAGCCCCAGCATTTT.

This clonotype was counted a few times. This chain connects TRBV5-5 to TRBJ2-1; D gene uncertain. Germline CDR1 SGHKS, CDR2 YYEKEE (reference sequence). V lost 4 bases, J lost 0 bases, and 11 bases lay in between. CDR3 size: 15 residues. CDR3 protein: CASSPSASSYNEQFF. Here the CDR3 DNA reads TGTGCCAGCAGCCCCTCGGCCAGCTCCTACAATGAGCAGTTCTTC.

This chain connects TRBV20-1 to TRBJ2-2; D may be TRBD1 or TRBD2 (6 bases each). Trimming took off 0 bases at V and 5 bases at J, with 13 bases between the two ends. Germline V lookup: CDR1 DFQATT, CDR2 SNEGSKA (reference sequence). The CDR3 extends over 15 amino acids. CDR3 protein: CSARDRGGITGELFF. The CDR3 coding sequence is TGCAGTGCTAGAGATCGAGGGGGGATTACCGGGGAGCTGTTTTTT.

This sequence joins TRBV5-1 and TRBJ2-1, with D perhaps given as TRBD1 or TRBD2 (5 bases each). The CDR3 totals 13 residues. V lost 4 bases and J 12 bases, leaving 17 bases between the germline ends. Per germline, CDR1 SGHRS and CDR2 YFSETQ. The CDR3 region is CASSLRDASGQFF. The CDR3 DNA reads TGCGCCAGCAGCCTCCGGGACGCCTCAGGGCAGTTCTTC.

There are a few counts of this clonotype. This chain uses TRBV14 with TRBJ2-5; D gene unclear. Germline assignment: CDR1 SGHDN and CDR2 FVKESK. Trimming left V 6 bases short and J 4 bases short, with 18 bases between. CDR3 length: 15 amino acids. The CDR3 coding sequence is TGTGCCAGCAGTCCAGATTCCGGGCCGGGAGAGACCCAGTACTTC. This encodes CASSPDSGPGETQYF.

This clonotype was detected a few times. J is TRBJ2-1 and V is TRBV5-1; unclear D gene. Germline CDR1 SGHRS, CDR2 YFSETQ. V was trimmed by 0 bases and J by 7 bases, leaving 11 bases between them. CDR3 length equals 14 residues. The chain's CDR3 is CASSLAGMANEQFF. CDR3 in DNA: TGCGCCAGCAGCTTGGCAGGTATGGCTAATGAGCAGTTCTTC.